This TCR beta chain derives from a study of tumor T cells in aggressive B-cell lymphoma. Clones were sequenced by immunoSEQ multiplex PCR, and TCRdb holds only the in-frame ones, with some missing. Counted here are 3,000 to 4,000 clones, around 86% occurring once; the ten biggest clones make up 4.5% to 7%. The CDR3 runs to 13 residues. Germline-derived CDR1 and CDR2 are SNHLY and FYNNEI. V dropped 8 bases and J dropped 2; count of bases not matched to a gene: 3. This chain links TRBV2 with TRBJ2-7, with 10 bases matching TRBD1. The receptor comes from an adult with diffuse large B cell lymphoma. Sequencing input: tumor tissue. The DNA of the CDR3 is TGTGCCAGCTGGGGGACAGGGGCCTACGAGCAGTACTTC. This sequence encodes CASWGTGAYEQYF.